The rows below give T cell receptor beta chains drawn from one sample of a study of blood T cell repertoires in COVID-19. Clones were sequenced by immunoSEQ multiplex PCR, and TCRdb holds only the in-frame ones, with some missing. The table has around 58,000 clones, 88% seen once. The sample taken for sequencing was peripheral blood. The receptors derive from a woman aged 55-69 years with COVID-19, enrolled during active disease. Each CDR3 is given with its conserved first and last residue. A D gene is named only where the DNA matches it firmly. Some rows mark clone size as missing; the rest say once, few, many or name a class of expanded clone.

CDR3 protein: CASSLQIDNEQFF; CDR3 DNA: TGTGCCAGCAGCCTTCAGATTGACAATGAGCAGTTCTTC; J gene: TRBJ2-1; clone size: .; V gene: TRBV4-2; D gene: .
CDR3 protein: CASSQDFAGDTTGELFF; CDR3 DNA: TGCGCCAGCAGCCAAGACTTCGCAGGGGATACCACCGGGGAGCTGTTTTTT; J gene: TRBJ2-2; clone size: .; V gene: TRBV4-3; D gene: .
CDR3 protein: CASSHGYQPQHF; CDR3 DNA: TGTGCCAGCAGCCACGGTTATCAGCCCCAGCATTTT; J gene: TRBJ1-5; clone size: .; V gene: TRBV3-1/TRBV3-2; D gene: .
CDR3 protein: CASSPIQGDPYEQYF; CDR3 DNA: TGCGCCAGCAGTCCTATACAGGGGGATCCCTACGAGCAGTACTTC; J gene: TRBJ2-7; clone size: .; V gene: TRBV4-1; D gene: TRBD1
CDR3 protein: CASSIITGTPPIEQYF; CDR3 DNA: TGTGCCAGCAGTATTATTACCGGGACACCACCTATAGAGCAGTACTTC; J gene: TRBJ2-7; clone size: .; V gene: TRBV6-6; D gene: .
CDR3 protein: CASRGGQGANGYTF; CDR3 DNA: TGTGCCAGCAGGGGGGGACAGGGGGCGAATGGCTACACCTTC; J gene: TRBJ1-2; clone size: .; V gene: TRBV2; D gene: TRBD1
CDR3 protein: CASSASGQGFDEQYF; CDR3 DNA: TGTGCCAGCAGCGCCTCGGGACAGGGCTTCGACGAGCAGTACTTC; J gene: TRBJ2-7; clone size: .; V gene: TRBV9; D gene: TRBD1
CDR3 protein: CASSGLAVNTGELFF; CDR3 DNA: TGTGCCAGCTCAGGACTAGCGGTTAACACCGGGGAGCTGTTTTTT; J gene: TRBJ2-2; clone size: .; V gene: TRBV2; D gene: TRBD2
CDR3 protein: CASSYNNEQYF; CDR3 DNA: TGTGCCAGCAGTTATAACAACGAGCAGTACTTC; J gene: TRBJ2-7; clone size: once; V gene: TRBV6-2/TRBV6-3; D gene: .
CDR3 protein: CASSAGTSGGNNEQFF; CDR3 DNA: TGTGCCAGCAGCGCCGGGACTAGCGGGGGAAACAATGAGCAGTTCTTC; J gene: TRBJ2-1; clone size: .; V gene: TRBV9; D gene: TRBD2
CDR3 protein: CASPSRPGLADRWELFF; CDR3 DNA: TGTGCCAGCCCATCCCGACCGGGACTAGCGGACCGTTGGGAGCTGTTTTTT; J gene: TRBJ2-2; clone size: .; V gene: TRBV3-1/TRBV3-2; D gene: TRBD2
CDR3 protein: CALTGAVTEAFF; CDR3 DNA: TGTGCCTTGACAGGGGCGGTCACTGAAGCTTTCTTT; J gene: TRBJ1-1; clone size: .; V gene: TRBV30; D gene: TRBD1
CDR3 protein: CASSRQGAGNTIYF; CDR3 DNA: TGTGCCAGCAGTCGACAGGGTGCAGGAAACACCATATATTTT; J gene: TRBJ1-3; clone size: .; V gene: TRBV28; D gene: TRBD1
CDR3 protein: CASSFRGTNYGYTF; CDR3 DNA: TGTGCCAGCAGCTTTAGGGGTACCAACTATGGCTACACCTTC; J gene: TRBJ1-2; clone size: .; V gene: TRBV7-9; D gene: .
CDR3 protein: CASSVATSGAQETQYF; CDR3 DNA: TGTGCCAGCAGCGTAGCTACTAGCGGGGCCCAAGAGACCCAGTACTTC; J gene: TRBJ2-5; clone size: .; V gene: TRBV9; D gene: TRBD2
CDR3 protein: CASSRQRSLATNEKLFF; CDR3 DNA: TGTGCCAGCAGTCGACAGAGGAGCCTTGCAACTAATGAAAAACTGTTTTTT; J gene: TRBJ1-4; clone size: .; V gene: TRBV6-6; D gene: .
CDR3 protein: CASSPEGGDYGYTF; CDR3 DNA: TGTGCCAGCTCACCCGAAGGGGGCGACTATGGCTACACCTTC; J gene: TRBJ1-2; clone size: .; V gene: TRBV18; D gene: TRBD1
CDR3 protein: CASSPEGLSGNTIYF; CDR3 DNA: TGCGCCAGCAGCCCGGAGGGGCTCTCTGGAAACACCATATATTTT; J gene: TRBJ1-3; clone size: .; V gene: TRBV5-1; D gene: .
CDR3 protein: CASSLGGVHYGYTF; CDR3 DNA: TGTGCCAGCAGCTTAGGGGGAGTACACTATGGCTACACCTTC; J gene: TRBJ1-2; clone size: .; V gene: TRBV7-9; D gene: .
CDR3 protein: CASSPLAGVHEQYF; CDR3 DNA: TGTGCCAGCAGTCCCTTAGCGGGAGTGCACGAGCAGTACTTC; J gene: TRBJ2-7; clone size: .; V gene: TRBV27; D gene: TRBD2
CDR3 protein: CASSPQPGTTEAFF; CDR3 DNA: TGTGCCAGCTCACCACAGCCGGGTACCACTGAAGCTTTCTTT; J gene: TRBJ1-1; clone size: .; V gene: TRBV18; D gene: .
CDR3 protein: CASSQVTGVLGYTF; CDR3 DNA: TGCGCCAGCAGCCAAGTTACAGGGGTGCTTGGCTACACCTTC; J gene: TRBJ1-2; clone size: few; V gene: TRBV4-1; D gene: TRBD1
CDR3 protein: CASRDTGGKTPLHF; CDR3 DNA: TGTGCCAGTAGAGATACAGGGGGCAAGACACCCCTCCACTTT; J gene: TRBJ1-6; clone size: .; V gene: TRBV19; D gene: TRBD1
CDR3 protein: CASSQGGPTDTQYF; CDR3 DNA: TGTGCCAGCAGCCAAGGTGGGCCCACAGATACGCAGTATTTT; J gene: TRBJ2-3; clone size: .; V gene: TRBV3-1/TRBV3-2; D gene: .
CDR3 protein: CSGLAVSYNEQFF; CDR3 DNA: TGCAGCGGTCTAGCGGTCTCCTACAATGAGCAGTTCTTC; J gene: TRBJ2-1; clone size: once; V gene: TRBV29-1; D gene: TRBD2
CDR3 protein: CATGQASNQPQHF; CDR3 DNA: TGTGCCACCGGACAGGCGAGCAATCAGCCCCAGCATTTT; J gene: TRBJ1-5; clone size: .; V gene: TRBV10-3; D gene: TRBD1
CDR3 protein: CASSRVAGVVEQYF; CDR3 DNA: TGTGCCAGCAGCCGGGTAGCGGGAGTGGTCGAGCAGTACTTC; J gene: TRBJ2-7; clone size: .; V gene: TRBV3-1/TRBV3-2; D gene: TRBD2
CDR3 protein: CASSSDSSPFF; CDR3 DNA: TGTGCCAGCAGCTCGGACAGTTCCCCCTTTTTT; J gene: TRBJ1-1; clone size: .; V gene: TRBV7-6; D gene: .
CDR3 protein: CASSTLLQEGRETQYF; CDR3 DNA: TGTGCCAGCAGCACCCTGCTTCAGGAGGGCCGGGAGACCCAGTACTTC; J gene: TRBJ2-5; clone size: .; V gene: TRBV28; D gene: .
CDR3 protein: CASSPRAGGLTNYGYTF; CDR3 DNA: TGTGCCAGCAGCCCGAGGGCAGGGGGGTTAACTAACTATGGCTACACCTTC; J gene: TRBJ1-2; clone size: .; V gene: TRBV3-1/TRBV3-2; D gene: TRBD1
CDR3 protein: CASERAGRTDTQYF; CDR3 DNA: TGTGCCAGCGAACGGGCAGGGCGCACAGATACGCAGTATTTT; J gene: TRBJ2-3; clone size: once; V gene: TRBV6-5; D gene: .
CDR3 protein: CASSQSSGGYTF; CDR3 DNA: TGTGCCAGCAGCCAAAGCTCGGGGGGCTACACCTTC; J gene: TRBJ1-2; clone size: .; V gene: TRBV7-8; D gene: .
CDR3 protein: CASSSTGNTEAFF; CDR3 DNA: TGTGCCAGCAGCTCGACAGGGAACACTGAAGCTTTCTTT; J gene: TRBJ1-1; clone size: .; V gene: TRBV9; D gene: .
CDR3 protein: CASSPQLARHEQFF; CDR3 DNA: TGTGCCAGCAGCCCTCAATTGGCTAGGCATGAGCAGTTCTTC; J gene: TRBJ2-1; clone size: .; V gene: TRBV9; D gene: .
CDR3 protein: CASSTQGVDQPQHF; CDR3 DNA: TGTGCCAGCAGCACACAGGGAGTGGATCAGCCCCAGCATTTT; J gene: TRBJ1-5; clone size: .; V gene: TRBV7-2; D gene: .
CDR3 protein: CASSLVQGPNYGYTF; CDR3 DNA: TGTGCCAGCAGCTTAGTCCAGGGGCCAAACTATGGCTACACCTTC; J gene: TRBJ1-2; clone size: .; V gene: TRBV7-2; D gene: .
CDR3 protein: CASSSRLGGYPGEQYF; CDR3 DNA: TGTGCCAGCAGCTCCCGGCTGGGCGGGTACCCCGGCGAGCAGTACTTC; J gene: TRBJ2-7; clone size: .; V gene: TRBV5-4; D gene: .
CDR3 protein: CASSFDRVRNTEAFF; CDR3 DNA: TGCGCCAGCAGCTTTGACAGGGTAAGGAACACTGAAGCTTTCTTT; J gene: TRBJ1-1; clone size: few; V gene: TRBV5-1; D gene: TRBD1
CDR3 protein: CASSVRGPREGKVTDTQYF; CDR3 DNA: TGTGCCAGCAGCGTAAGGGGTCCCAGGGAGGGCAAGGTCACAGATACGCAGTATTTT; J gene: TRBJ2-3; clone size: .; V gene: TRBV9; D gene: TRBD2
CDR3 protein: CASRTGGSYNEQFF; CDR3 DNA: TGCGCCAGCAGGACAGGCGGGAGTTACAATGAGCAGTTCTTC; J gene: TRBJ2-1; clone size: once; V gene: TRBV5-1; D gene: .
CDR3 protein: CASSVTGRAWNEQFF; CDR3 DNA: TGTGCCAGCAGCGTAACAGGGAGGGCATGGAATGAGCAGTTCTTC; J gene: TRBJ2-1; clone size: .; V gene: TRBV9; D gene: .
CDR3 protein: CASSQAGGQGGPDTQYF; CDR3 DNA: TGCGCCAGCAGCCAAGCGGGGGGACAGGGGGGACCAGATACGCAGTATTTT; J gene: TRBJ2-3; clone size: few; V gene: TRBV4-3; D gene: TRBD1
CDR3 protein: CAWSGQAMEPRHF; CDR3 DNA: TGTGCCTGGAGTGGACAGGCAATGGAACCTCGTCATTTT; J gene: TRBJ1-5; clone size: .; V gene: TRBV30; D gene: .
CDR3 protein: CASSPPGLGADTQYF; CDR3 DNA: TGTGCCAGCTCACCGCCGGGACTAGGGGCAGATACGCAGTATTTT; J gene: TRBJ2-3; clone size: .; V gene: TRBV18; D gene: TRBD2
CDR3 protein: CASIDASAGYDEQFF; CDR3 DNA: TGTGCCAGTATCGATGCTAGCGCTGGTTACGATGAGCAGTTCTTC; J gene: TRBJ2-1; clone size: .; V gene: TRBV19; D gene: .
CDR3 protein: CASSEAPGQPGEQYF; CDR3 DNA: TGTGCCAGCAGTGAGGCACCGGGACAGCCTGGAGAGCAGTACTTC; J gene: TRBJ2-7; clone size: .; V gene: TRBV27; D gene: TRBD1
CDR3 protein: CASKRRGASNYGYTF; CDR3 DNA: TGTGCCAGCAAAAGGAGGGGAGCTTCTAACTATGGCTACACCTTC; J gene: TRBJ1-2; clone size: .; V gene: TRBV2; D gene: .
CDR3 protein: CASSKQVSGANVLTF; CDR3 DNA: TGTGCCAGCAGTAAACAGGTCTCTGGGGCCAACGTCCTGACTTTC; J gene: TRBJ2-6; clone size: .; V gene: TRBV7-2; D gene: .
CDR3 protein: CAIRQGASYEQYF; CDR3 DNA: TGTGCCATCAGACAGGGGGCTTCCTACGAGCAGTACTTC; J gene: TRBJ2-7; clone size: .; V gene: TRBV10-3; D gene: TRBD1
CDR3 protein: CAWSGGTGRTNEKLFF; CDR3 DNA: TGTGCCTGGAGTGGCGGGACAGGGCGAACTAATGAAAAACTGTTTTTT; J gene: TRBJ1-4; clone size: once; V gene: TRBV30; D gene: TRBD1
CDR3 protein: CASSIGGQGYEKLFF; CDR3 DNA: TGTGCCAGTAGTATAGGAGGACAGGGCTATGAAAAACTGTTTTTT; J gene: TRBJ1-4; clone size: once; V gene: TRBV19; D gene: TRBD1
CDR3 protein: CASSSNRPLYSNQPQHF; CDR3 DNA: TGTGCCAGTAGTTCGAACAGGCCCCTCTATAGCAATCAGCCCCAGCATTTT; J gene: TRBJ1-5; clone size: once; V gene: TRBV19; D gene: .
CDR3 protein: CASSLGASGITYEQYF; CDR3 DNA: TGTGCCAGCAGCTTGGGTGCTAGCGGGATAACCTACGAGCAGTACTTC; J gene: TRBJ2-7; clone size: few; V gene: TRBV5-5; D gene: TRBD2
CDR3 protein: CASIERRSSGRGSYNEQFF; CDR3 DNA: TGTGCCAGCATTGAGCGGCGTTCCTCGGGGAGGGGCTCCTACAATGAGCAGTTCTTC; J gene: TRBJ2-1; clone size: .; V gene: TRBV2; D gene: TRBD2
CDR3 protein: CASSVGRDRNSYEQYF; CDR3 DNA: TGTGCCAGCAGCGTAGGGCGGGACAGAAACTCCTACGAGCAGTACTTC; J gene: TRBJ2-7; clone size: .; V gene: TRBV9; D gene: .
CDR3 protein: CSATQGNSNQPQHF; CDR3 DNA: TGCAGCGCAACCCAGGGGAATAGCAATCAGCCCCAGCATTTT; J gene: TRBJ1-5; clone size: .; V gene: TRBV29-1; D gene: .
CDR3 protein: CASSLYGTVSYEQYF; CDR3 DNA: TGTGCCAGCAGTTTATACGGGACAGTATCCTACGAGCAGTACTTC; J gene: TRBJ2-7; clone size: .; V gene: TRBV27; D gene: TRBD1
CDR3 protein: CASGQGKVDGYTF; CDR3 DNA: TGTGCCAGCGGACAAGGGAAGGTGGATGGCTACACCTTC; J gene: TRBJ1-2; clone size: .; V gene: TRBV28; D gene: .
CDR3 protein: CASSLDSDSPLHF; CDR3 DNA: TGTGCCAGCAGCTTAGATTCTGATTCACCCCTCCACTTT; J gene: TRBJ1-6; clone size: .; V gene: TRBV7-2; D gene: .